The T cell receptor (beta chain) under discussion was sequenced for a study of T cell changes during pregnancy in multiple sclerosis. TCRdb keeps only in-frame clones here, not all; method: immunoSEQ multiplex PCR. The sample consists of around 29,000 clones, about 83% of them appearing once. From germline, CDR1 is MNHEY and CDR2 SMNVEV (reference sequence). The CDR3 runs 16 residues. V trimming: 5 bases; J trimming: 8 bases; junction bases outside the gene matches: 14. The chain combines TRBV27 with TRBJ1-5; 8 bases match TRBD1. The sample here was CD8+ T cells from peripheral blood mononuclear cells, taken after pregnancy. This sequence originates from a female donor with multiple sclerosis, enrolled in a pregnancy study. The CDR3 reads CASSPRTGRIMEPQHF. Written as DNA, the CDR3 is TGTGCCAGCAGTCCCCGGACAGGGCGTATTATGGAGCCCCAGCATTTT.